These 24 T cell receptor beta chains originate from one sample sequenced in a study of beta chain features in type 1 diabetes. Overall study results and limits: Moderately but significantly shorter TCRB CDR3s were found in Type 1 diabetes patients in all four CD4+ subsets.

The antigens for these receptors are not known. Sequencing targeted expressed TCRB transcripts, as all isolated RNA had been reverse transcribed. Profiling relied on immunoSEQ multiplex PCR, and the TCRdb table lists in-frame clones only, not all of them. This table has roughly 130,000 clones, roughly 15% appearing once. Sample: central memory CD4+ T cells from blood. These receptor sequences come from a man aged 25 to 40 with type 1 diabetes.

The V and J genes are TRBV7-6 and TRBJ2-1; no firm D call. Looked up from germline, CDR1 is SGHVS and CDR2 is FNYEAQ. Trimming removed 4 bases from V and 0 bases from J, with 10 bases in between. The CDR3 contains 15 residues. CDR3 residues: CASSSRQSSYNEQFF. Here the CDR3 DNA reads TGTGCCAGCAGCTCCCGACAAAGCTCCTACAATGAGCAGTTCTTC. The whole variable domain, filled in from reference TRBV7-6 and TRBJ2-1, reads GAGVSQSPRYKVTKRGQDVALRCDPISGHVSLYWYRQALGQGPEFLTYFNYEAQQDKSGLPNDRFSAERPEGSISTLTIQRTEQRDSAMYRCASSSRQSSYNEQFFGPGTRLTVL.

The chain links TRBV5-6 to TRBJ2-4, with D possibly TRBD2 on 6 matching bases. Germline V gene sequence: CDR1 SGHDT, CDR2 YYEEEE. The germline V and J ends were trimmed by 0 bases and 4 bases, with 11 bases remaining between them. CDR3 length equals 15 residues. Here the CDR3 reads CASSLGLGGKNIQYF. The CDR3 DNA sequence: TGTGCCAGCAGCTTGGGTCTAGGAGGGAAAAACATTCAGTACTTC.

The chain combines TRBV10-3 with TRBJ1-5; no clear D. Germline lookup yields CDR1 ENHRY and CDR2 SYGVKD. The CDR3 totals 15 residues. V lost 4 bases to trimming and J lost 0 bases, with 10 bases between them. CDR3 loop: CAISGSVDSNQPQHF. CDR3 nucleotides: TGTGCCATCAGTGGGTCCGTCGATAGCAATCAGCCCCAGCATTTT.

This chain connects TRBV10-3 to TRBJ1-2; 8 nucleotides line up with TRBD1. CDR3 length: 17 amino acids. Looked up from germline, CDR1 is ENHRY and CDR2 is SYGVKD. With 0 bases clipped from V and 8 bases from J, the junction kept 14 bases outside the gene matches. In DNA, the CDR3 is TGTGCCATCAGTGAGTCCCCGGGCCGCAGGGGGCGAAGGGGCTACACCTTC. Its protein product is CAISESPGRRGRRGYTF.

This chain connects TRBV7-9 to TRBJ2-5; TRBD2 agrees at 11 bases. The germline V gene encodes CDR1 SEHNR and CDR2 FQNEAQ (reference sequence). CDR3 length: 15 amino acids. J was trimmed by 3 bases and V by 3 bases; bases with no gene match: 3. CDR3 residues: CASSFLAGGKETQYF. Written as DNA, the CDR3 is TGTGCCAGCAGCTTTCTAGCGGGGGGCAAAGAGACCCAGTACTTC.

The table lists this clone with a few counts. The chain recombines TRBV4-1 with TRBJ1-2; D unresolved. The CDR3 has 16 amino acids. Germline V gene lookup returns CDR1 MGHRA and CDR2 YSYEKL. Trimming shortened V by 1 base and J by 5 bases, and 17 bases separated the two germline ends. The CDR3 spells CASSQARSRGEYGYTF. The CDR3 DNA sequence: TGCGCCAGCAGCCAAGCTAGATCGCGGGGAGAGTATGGCTACACCTTC.

This clone was picked up a small number of times. For the CDR3, the DNA is TGTGCCAGCAGCCTTGGAGTGGAGAACACCTTC. It encodes CASSLGVENTF. The chain joins TRBV4-2 to TRBJ1-2; D ambiguous. The V and J ends lost 4 bases and 12 bases respectively, with 12 bases between them. Germline lookup yields CDR1 LGHNA and CDR2 YNFKEQ. The CDR3 is made up of 11 amino acids.

The CDR3 loop reads CASSPWRGPYEQYF. The CDR3 DNA reads TGTGCCAGCAGCCCGTGGCGGGGGCCCTACGAGCAGTACTTC. The chain uses TRBV7-2 and TRBJ2-7, with D possibly matching TRBD2 (7 bases). Deletions cut 5 bases from V and 2 bases from J, with 13 bases between. The germline V gene has CDR1 SGHTA and CDR2 FQGNSA. The CDR3 is made up of 14 amino acids.

J is TRBJ1-2 and V is TRBV7-2; 10 bases match TRBD1. From germline, CDR1 is SGHTA and CDR2 FQGNSA. The trim removed 6 bases at V and 4 bases at J, leaving 8 bases unmatched. This CDR3 has 15 residues. The CDR3 spells CASRYTGTGAYGYTF. For the CDR3, the DNA is TGTGCCAGCAGGTACACCGGGACAGGGGCCTATGGCTACACCTTC.

This clone was counted between two and nine times. The gene calls are TRBV6-5 and TRBJ1-2, with D hard to call. This CDR3 has 15 residues. In germline, CDR1 is MNHEY, CDR2 SVGAGI. V was pared by 5 bases and J by 4 bases, with 17 bases between. CDR3 nucleotide sequence: TGTGCCAGCAGTCTGGGTGGACGGACGGGCTATGGCTACACCTTC. Translation: CASSLGGRTGYGYTF.

This clone showed up just a few times. The J gene is TRBJ2-3, the V gene TRBV6-1; 8 bases line up with TRBD2. With 9 bases clipped from V and 2 bases from J, the junction kept 10 bases outside the gene matches. The CDR3 is 15 amino acids. Germline CDR1 reads MNHNS; CDR2 reads SASEGT. The CDR3, as DNA: TGTGCCAGTTATAATGGAGCGGGGGCCACAGATACGCAGTATTTT. Encoded protein: CASYNGAGATDTQYF.

The chain has TRBV25-1 and TRBJ2-1; 9 bases align to TRBD1. Germline trimming cut 1 base from V and 7 bases from J; bases unmatched to any gene: 2. This CDR3 has 14 residues. Germline loops: CDR1 MGHDK, CDR2 SYGVNS. The CDR3 bases are TGTGCCAGCAGTGAATGGACAGGGGCGAATGAGCAGTTCTTC. This codes for CASSEWTGANEQFF.

This clone was seen a handful of times. The chain links TRBV4-1 to TRBJ2-1; D possibly corresponds to TRBD2 (6 bases). V lost 4 bases and J 4 bases, leaving 20 bases between the germline ends. CDR1 is MGHRA, CDR2 YSYEKL, per germline. The CDR3 totals 17 residues. In DNA form, the CDR3 reads TGCGCCAGCAGCCGGTGCTACCGGGACTGCCCTTACAATGAGCAGTTCTTC. Its protein is CASSRCYRDCPYNEQFF.

This clone was detected a few times. The J gene is TRBJ2-5, the V gene TRBV6-1, with 9 bases that match TRBD1. The CDR3 consists of 13 residues. Looked up from germline, CDR1 is MNHNS and CDR2 is SASEGT. Losses at the gene ends were 0 bases for V and 12 bases for J; bases not matched to a gene: 5. The CDR3 here is CASSEALDRGKYF. CDR3 in DNA: TGTGCCAGCAGTGAAGCGCTTGACAGGGGGAAGTACTTC.

Many counts were recorded for this clone. The V and J genes are TRBV6-5 and TRBJ1-2; D is unresolved. CDR1 MNHEY and CDR2 SVGAGI come from the germline V gene. This CDR3 comprises 12 residues. The V end was cut by 10 bases, the J end by 7 bases, with 16 bases between. CDR3 in DNA: TGTGCCACCTCGTCTCCGGGTGGTGGCTACACCTTC. Translated: CATSSPGGGYTF.

This clone was counted a few times. The gene calls are TRBV29-1 and TRBJ1-2; D is perhaps TRBD1 (6 bases). In germline, CDR1 is SQVTM, CDR2 ANQGSEA. Deletions cut 6 bases from V and 5 bases from J, with 10 bases between. The CDR3 is 11 residues long. The CDR3 DNA is TGCAGCGTAGCCACAGGGTATGGCTACACCTTC. Amino acid sequence: CSVATGYGYTF.

The chain carries TRBV4-3 and TRBJ1-2; 7 bases align to TRBD1. Germline V gives CDR1 LGHNA, CDR2 YSLEER. V dropped 3 bases and J dropped 6; count of bases not matched to a gene: 7. This CDR3 region has 14 residues. The CDR3 DNA sequence: TGCGCCAGCAGCCATTTGGGACAGTCTAATGGCTACACCTTC. It encodes CASSHLGQSNGYTF.

This sequence joins TRBV4-1 and TRBJ2-3, with TRBD2 as a possible D gene (5 bases). Trimming cost V 4 bases and J 1 base, with 12 bases left between them. The V gene's germline CDR1 is MGHRA and CDR2 YSYEKL. There are 15 residues in the CDR3. Here the CDR3 reads CASSPLGAGTDTQYF. In DNA, the CDR3 is TGCGCCAGCAGCCCACTAGGAGCGGGCACAGATACGCAGTATTTT.

This clone occurred a few times. V usage is TRBV7-2 and J usage is TRBJ2-7, with 7 bases lining up with TRBD1. CDR1 is SGHTA and CDR2 is FQGNSA in the germline V gene. V lost 6 bases and J lost 3; bases outside the gene matches: 5. This CDR3 contains 13 residues. CDR3 DNA: TGTGCCAGCAGTTACCAGGGGGTCTACGAGCAGTACTTC. This sequence encodes CASSYQGVYEQYF.

V usage is TRBV30 and J usage is TRBJ1-2; tentative D call: TRBD1 (5 bases). The CDR3 is 14 amino acids. The ends were cut back, 0 bases at V and 1 base at J, with 9 bases in the middle. The germline V gene encodes CDR1 GTSNPN and CDR2 SVGIG (reference sequence). CDR3 sequence (DNA): TGTGCCTGGAGTGTAAGACAGTTTAACTATGGCTACACCTTC. Translation: CAWSVRQFNYGYTF.

This clone was counted a few times. V and J are TRBV7-2 and TRBJ2-3; D not certain. The CDR3 covers 12 residues. Germline V gene lookup returns CDR1 SGHTA and CDR2 FQGNSA. The germline V and J ends were trimmed by 5 bases and 6 bases, with 9 bases remaining between them. Written as DNA, the CDR3 is TGTGCCAGCAGCCCCCCAGGTGATACGCAGTATTTT. Its translation: CASSPPGDTQYF.

This clone was observed a few times. This chain uses TRBV29-1 with TRBJ2-3; no definite D call. The CDR3 is made up of 10 amino acids. V was trimmed by 7 bases and J by 8 bases, leaving 10 bases between them. CDR1 is SQVTM and CDR2 is ANQGSEA in the germline V gene. The CDR3 DNA follows: TGCAGCGCCGGCCAGAGTACGCAGTATTTT. It codes for CSAGQSTQYF.

The chain joins TRBV19 to TRBJ1-5; D not resolved. CDR3 length equals 14 residues. The V end was cut by 0 bases, the J end by 9 bases, with 12 bases between. Looked up from germline, CDR1 is LNHDA and CDR2 is SQIVND (reference sequence). CDR3 region: CASSIEKGWRPQHF. Written as DNA, the CDR3 is TGTGCCAGTAGTATAGAAAAGGGTTGGCGGCCCCAGCATTTT.

This clone was counted between two and nine times. The chain is built from TRBV5-6 and TRBJ2-4; TRBD1 is a possible D gene (6 bases). There are 14 residues in the CDR3. The germline V gene encodes CDR1 SGHDT and CDR2 YYEEEE. The ends were cut back, 1 base at V and 1 base at J, with 6 bases in the middle. DNA of the CDR3: TGTGCCAGCAGCTTGACAGGGGCCAAAAACATTCAGTACTTC. This gives the protein CASSLTGAKNIQYF.